A single sample gave rise to the 10 T cell receptor beta chains below, sequenced in a study of Graves' ophthalmopathy and Graves' hyperthyroidism. Amplified TCR beta CDR3 regions were obtained using RNA transcripts as template. Second-round multiplex PCR came after a first-round RT-PCR that employed HTBI primers. TCRdb fed the multiplex PCR reads into MiXCR, producing one record per CDR3 protein. Of about 1.2 million distinct CDR3 sequences listed, less than 45% are singletons. Sequencing was done on a sample of peripheral blood or thyroid tissue (not recorded which). The receptor set was obtained from an adult man with Graves' hyperthyroidism.

This clonotype was seen many times. The rearrangement uses TRBV20-1 and TRBJ2-7, with TRBD2 identical over 11 bases. Germline trimming cut 6 bases from V and 3 bases from J; bases unmatched to any gene: 7. The germline V gene encodes CDR1 DFQATT and CDR2 SNEGSKA (reference sequence). This CDR3 spans 14 amino acids. The CDR3 bases are TGCAGTGCCTCTCGGACTAGCGGGTTCTACGAGCAGTACTTC. Translated: CSASRTSGFYEQYF.

This clonotype was seen ten or more times. The V gene is TRBV10-3, the J gene TRBJ1-1; D perhaps matches TRBD1 (6 bases). The V end lost 3 bases, the J end lost 8 bases, and 19 bases lay between the germline ends. The CDR3 has 15 residues. CDR1 and CDR2 (germline): ENHRY, SYGVKD. The CDR3 DNA sequence: TGTGCCATCAGTGACGACATCCGGGAAGGGGGAGAAGCTTTCTTT. Protein: CAISDDIREGGEAFF.

A few counts support this clonotype. The V gene is TRBV7-8, the J gene TRBJ1-2; D unresolved. Germline values: CDR1 SGHVS, CDR2 FQNEAQ. This CDR3 region has 16 residues. The V and J ends lost 1 base and 7 bases respectively, with 19 bases between them. CDR3 sequence: CASSLGTSLWVGGYTF. CDR3 DNA: TGTGCCAGCAGCTTAGGAACATCCCTATGGGTGGGTGGCTACACCTTC.

In the case of this clonotype: A much larger clone is a single base away; this may be a read error. This chain uses TRBV7-2 with TRBJ1-2; D uncertain. The CDR3 covers 15 residues. Trimming took off 5 bases at V and 4 bases at J, with 17 bases between the two ends. The germline V gene has CDR1 SGHTA and CDR2 FQGNSA. CDR3 sequence: CASSLRPGVFYGYTF. The CDR3, as DNA: TGTGCCAGCAGCCTACGACCGGGAGTGTTCTATGGCTACACCTTC. The full variable domain, its missing parts supplied by reference TRBV7-2 and TRBJ1-2, is GAGVSQSPSNKVTEKGKDVELRCDPISGHTALYWYRQSLGQGLEFLIYFQGNSAPDKSGLPSDRFSAERTGGSVSTLTIQRTQQEDSAVYLCASSLRPGVFYGYTFGSGTRLTVV.

The V gene is TRBV9, the J gene TRBJ2-5; 7 bases match TRBD1. The CDR3 consists of 15 residues. V was clipped by 4 bases and J by 4 bases; unmatched bases: 10. Germline V lookup: CDR1 SGDLS, CDR2 YYNGEE. DNA for the CDR3: TGTGCCAGCAGCCAAGAGGGGGCGCGGACAGAGACCCAGTACTTC. Protein sequence: CASSQEGARTETQYF.

This clonotype was recorded at least ten times. The chain links TRBV7-2 to TRBJ2-7; D unresolved. The CDR3 is 12 amino acids. V lost 5 bases to trimming and J lost 3 bases, with 8 bases between them. In germline, CDR1 is SGHTA, CDR2 FQGNSA. In nucleotides, the CDR3 is TGTGCCAGCAGCGCTTACGGCTACGAGCAGTACTTC. Translating gives CASSAYGYEQYF.

This clonotype was picked up a small number of times. The rearrangement links TRBV4-1 to TRBJ2-2; the D gene is possibly TRBD1 (5 bases). The CDR3 sequence is 15 residues long. The V end lost 0 bases, the J end lost 4 bases, and 9 bases lay between the germline ends. CDR1 and CDR2 (germline): MGHRA, YSYEKL. CDR3 in amino acids: CASSQDIRGTGELFF. In nucleotides, the CDR3 is TGCGCCAGCAGCCAAGATATTAGGGGCACCGGGGAGCTGTTTTTT.

This clonotype occurred many times. The J gene is TRBJ2-5, the V gene TRBV29-1; possibly TRBD2 for D (7 bases). The CDR3 runs to 13 residues. The ends were cut back, 2 bases at V and 6 bases at J, with 13 bases in the middle. In germline, CDR1 is SQVTM, CDR2 ANQGSEA. The CDR3 coding sequence is TGCAGCGTTGAACGGGGGGCGGAAAAGACCCAGTACTTC. Translation: CSVERGAEKTQYF.

The table lists this clonotype with a few counts. The V and J genes are TRBV20-1 and TRBJ1-5; D gene uncertain. Trimming stripped 2 bases from V and 0 bases from J, with 11 bases between. Per germline, CDR1 DFQATT and CDR2 SNEGSKA (reference sequence). This CDR3 spans 15 amino acids. CDR3 in amino acids: CSARREGSSNQPQHF. In DNA, the CDR3 is TGCAGTGCTAGAAGGGAGGGAAGTAGCAATCAGCCCCAGCATTTT.

The rearrangement links TRBV6-6 to TRBJ1-2; no reliable D call. The CDR3 is 15 amino acids. The germline V gene has CDR1 MNHNY and CDR2 SVGAGI (reference sequence). The V end lost 2 bases, the J end lost 4 bases, and 14 bases lay between the germline ends. CDR3 sequence (DNA): TGTGCCAGCAGTTACGGCCAGGTCGGAATCTATGGCTACACCTTC. Translated: CASSYGQVGIYGYTF.